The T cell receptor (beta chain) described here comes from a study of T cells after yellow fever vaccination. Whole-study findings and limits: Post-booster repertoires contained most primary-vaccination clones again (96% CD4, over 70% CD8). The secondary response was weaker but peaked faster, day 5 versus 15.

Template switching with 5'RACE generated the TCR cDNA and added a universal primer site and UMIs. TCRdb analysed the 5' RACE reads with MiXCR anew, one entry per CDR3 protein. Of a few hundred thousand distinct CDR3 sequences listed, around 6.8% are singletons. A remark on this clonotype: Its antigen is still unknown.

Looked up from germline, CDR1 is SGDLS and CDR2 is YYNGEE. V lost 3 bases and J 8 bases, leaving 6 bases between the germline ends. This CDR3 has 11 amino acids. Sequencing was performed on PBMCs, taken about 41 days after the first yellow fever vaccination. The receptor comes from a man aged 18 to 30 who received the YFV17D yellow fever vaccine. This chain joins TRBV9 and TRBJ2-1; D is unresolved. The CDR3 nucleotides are TGTGCCAGCAGCGCCGCTGATGAGCAGTTCTTC. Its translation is CASSAADEQFF.